This T cell receptor (beta chain) is from a study of control samples from healthy donors and cancer patients. Repertoires were generated with immunoSEQ multiplex PCR, while TCRdb's copy carries only in-frame clones and drops some. The sample consists of about 86,000 clones, approximately 95% of them appearing once. The clonotype comes from a woman under 40 in good health. Sequencing was carried out using blood.

The CDR3 DNA follows: TGTGCCAGCAGCCCACTTGGGACAGCTGATGAAAAACTGTTTTTT. Its translation: CASSPLGTADEKLFF. The rearrangement uses TRBV7-9 and TRBJ1-4, with TRBD1 matching over 7 bases. The J segment lost 6 bases and the V segment lost 5 bases, leaving 9 bases of the junction unmatched. There are 15 residues in the CDR3. Looked up from germline, CDR1 is SEHNR and CDR2 is FQNEAQ (reference sequence).